This section outlines one T cell receptor beta chain sequence together with its context. Many counts were recorded for this clonotype. It has no known antigen specificity. No base quality information exists; no much larger clone differs at one position. The sample comes from a study of T cells after yellow fever vaccination (dated 2019 in TCRdb). The study in broad terms: The SMART-Seq v4 Ultra Low Input RNA kit was used to prepare libraries from fractions with low cell numbers. Bulk TCR alpha and beta repertoires were sequenced longitudinally to track T-cell clones before and after primary and booster YFV17D yellow fever vaccination. The cohort comprised two healthy male donors, one aged 18 to 30 and one aged 30 to 40 years. Blood samples were taken at several timepoints before and after primary and secondary immunization, and bulk PBMC replicates and cell subsets were isolated. What the work shows at the level of the full study, not this receptor alone: Most clones expanded after primary vaccination were re-detected after the booster (around 96% of CD4 and around 88% of CD8), suggesting broad memory maintenance. Because the study included only a couple of donors, the extent to which the findings can be generalized is limited. A small share of clonotypes occurred in both CD4 and CD8 compartments, likely arising from convergent recombination. The secondary T-cell response was found to be weaker but faster than the primary response, with a peak reached on day 5 rather than on day 15. FACS-sorted repertoires could contain abundant contaminating clonotypes from the bulk population, so computational filtering was required.

TCR cDNA was synthesized by 5'RACE template switching, which introduced a universal primer site and unique molecular identifiers. Priming for cDNA synthesis came from both the TCR alpha and TCR beta constant segments. Two PCR steps were used to amplify libraries, with sample barcodes and sequencing adapters being added in the second step. Sequencing of libraries was performed on Illumina HiSeq 2500 (2x100 bp) or NovaSeq (2x150 bp). The paper's data handling went like this. MIGEC was used to demultiplex reads and collapse the reads into UMI consensus sequences, and MiXCR was used for V(D)J alignment. Using edgeR on replicate PBMC samples, clonotypes were called vaccine-responding if FDR was below 0.01 and the log2 fold change was above 5 up to day 15. Each bulk clonotype was labeled CD4 or CD8 based on which sequenced repertoire, CD4 or CD8, contained the clonotype at higher abundance. TCRdb trimmed public reads at Q25 via fastp, called clones via MiXCR and kept in-frame beta chains. Entries that share a CDR3 protein sequence are merged under the most common genes and DNA. None of the V and J calls come from the authors' own analysis; TCRdb made them. This sample is represented by a few hundred thousand distinct CDR3 sequences; approximately 6.7% of them were singletons. The ten largest account for around 1.1% of the sample.

The sample's treatment or condition label, decoded: live attenuated yellow fever vaccine strain. A standard Ficoll-Paque protocol was used to isolate PBMCs from peripheral blood. Dynabeads CD4 and CD8 positive selection kits were used to isolate the CD4 and CD8 T-cell fractions. TriZol was used to extract RNA from bulk PBMCs, from CD4 and CD8 fractions, and from dextramer-positive and dextramer-negative fractions. The cysteine opens and the phenylalanine closes a CDR3 of 15 amino acids. Just CDR3 DNA is preserved here, 45 bases in frame from base 1. V lost 6 bases and J lost 5 bases; the stretch between them is 19 bases long. In the germline V gene (reference sequence), CDR1 corresponds to LNHDA and CDR2 to SQIVND.

The receptor's source is a man aged 30-40 years who received the YFV17D yellow fever vaccine. The chain joins TRBV19 to TRBJ2-5; the D region possibly corresponds to TRBD2 (5 bases align). The specimen comprised CD4+ T cells sorted from PBMCs, sampled on the day of the yellow fever booster vaccination. The nucleotide sequence is TGTGCCAGTAGGATGTCGACTATATCCCATGAGACCCAGTACTTC. Translated, it reads CASRMSTISHETQYF.